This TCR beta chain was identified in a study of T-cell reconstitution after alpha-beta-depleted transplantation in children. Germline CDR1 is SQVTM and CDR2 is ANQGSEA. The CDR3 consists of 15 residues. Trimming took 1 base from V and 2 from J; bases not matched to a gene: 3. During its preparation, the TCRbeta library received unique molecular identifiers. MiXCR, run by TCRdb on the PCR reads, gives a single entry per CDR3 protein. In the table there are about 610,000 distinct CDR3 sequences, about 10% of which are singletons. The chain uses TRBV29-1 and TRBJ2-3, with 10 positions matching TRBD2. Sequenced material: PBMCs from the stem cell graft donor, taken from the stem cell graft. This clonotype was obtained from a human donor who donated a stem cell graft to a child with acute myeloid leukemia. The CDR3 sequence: CSVEGTSGFTDTQYF. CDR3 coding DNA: TGCAGCGTTGAAGGGACTAGCGGATTCACAGATACGCAGTATTTT.